These 6 T cell receptor beta chains were all obtained from the same sample, sequenced in a study of blood T cell repertoires in COVID-19. TCRdb keeps only in-frame clones here, not all; method: immunoSEQ multiplex PCR. The table lists about 83,000 clones, around 90% of them singletons. Material: peripheral blood. These receptors were obtained from a woman aged 50 to 60 with active or convalescent COVID-19.

The J gene is TRBJ1-3, the V gene TRBV9; the D gene is possibly TRBD1 (5 bases). Germline CDR1 and CDR2: SGDLS and YYNGEE. Trimming pared 3 bases from V and 1 base from J, leaving 8 bases between. CDR3 size: 14 residues. The CDR3 spells CASSGRGSGNTIYF. DNA of the CDR3: TGTGCCAGCAGCGGGAGGGGTTCTGGAAACACCATATATTTT.

The V and J genes are TRBV6-5 and TRBJ2-7; the D gene is possibly TRBD2 (6 bases). With 6 bases removed from V and 3 bases from J, the gap between germline ends came to 15 bases. This CDR3 has 14 residues. CDR1 is MNHEY, CDR2 SVGAGI, per germline. The CDR3 region has the DNA TGTGCCAGCAGCATTCGGGGGTCGGGCTACGAGCAGTACTTC. Residues: CASSIRGSGYEQYF.

The chain recombines TRBV6-2 or TRBV6-3 with TRBJ2-3, with TRBD2 matching over 12 bases. Per the germline V gene, CDR1 is MNHEY and CDR2 is SVGEGT. Trimming took 5 bases from V and 2 from J; bases not matched to a gene: 5. The CDR3 spans 16 residues. CDR3 sequence: CASSRASGGVTDTQYF. In DNA form, the CDR3 reads TGTGCCAGCAGTCGTGCTAGCGGGGGGGTCACAGATACGCAGTATTTT.

This clone was detected only once. This chain uses TRBV4-3 with TRBJ1-1; D is ambiguous. This CDR3 is 15 amino acids long. From germline, CDR1 is LGHNA and CDR2 YSLEER. The V gene lost 0 bases and the J gene lost 9 bases, with 17 bases spanning the gap. The CDR3 coding sequence is TGCGCCAGCAGCCAAGATTCAAGTGTTCTGGCTCAAGCTTTCTTT. Amino acids: CASSQDSSVLAQAFF.

V and J are TRBV5-4 and TRBJ1-4; D possibly corresponds to TRBD1 (6 bases). The CDR3 covers 14 residues. V was shortened by 0 bases and J by 6 bases, with 9 bases between the two germline ends. Looked up from germline, CDR1 is SGHNT and CDR2 is YYREEE (reference sequence). Here the CDR3 reads CASSLASGDEKLFF. In DNA, the CDR3 is TGTGCCAGCAGCTTGGCCTCAGGGGATGAAAAACTGTTTTTT.

The chain combines TRBV7-8 with TRBJ2-1; D not resolved. The CDR3 has 13 amino acids. Germline V gene data show CDR1 as SGHVS and CDR2 as FQNEAQ. V gave up 5 bases and J gave up 6 bases, with 11 bases separating them. The CDR3 coding sequence is TGTGCCAGCAGCCTACCCCGAGGCAATGAGCAGTTCTTC. This gives the protein CASSLPRGNEQFF.